The T cell receptor beta chain under discussion was sequenced for a study of CD8 T cells in ankylosing spondylitis. Study conclusions and caveats: A motif in TCR beta, a set of about eight highly homologous variants, appeared characteristic of ankylosing spondylitis blood.

TCRdb reanalysed the 5' RACE reads using MiXCR and keeps one entry per CDR3 protein. The table shows around 280,000 distinct CDR3 sequences, with about 20% occurring only once. This clonotype was detected a few times. What it binds is not known. Trimming left V 7 bases short and J 3 bases short, with 16 bases between. Per the germline V gene, CDR1 is MNHEY and CDR2 is SVGEGT. The CDR3 spans 16 residues. Sequencing was carried out using blood, either unsorted or a sorted T cell fraction (not recorded which). The sequence was collected from a male donor with ankylosing spondylitis or in good health (not recorded which). The chain uses TRBV6-2 or TRBV6-3 and TRBJ2-6; the D is unclear. CDR3 region: CASTHRTGDGANVLTF. DNA for the CDR3: TGTGCCAGCACCCACCGAACTGGGGATGGGGCCAACGTCCTGACTTTC.